This TCR beta chain stems from a study of radiotherapy plus CTLA-4 blockade in lung cancer. Repertoires were generated with immunoSEQ multiplex PCR, while TCRdb's copy carries only in-frame clones and drops some. The sample has 70,000 to 90,000 clones; more than 60% are singletons. From germline, CDR1 is MNHEY and CDR2 SMNVEV (reference sequence). V shed 3 bases and J shed 9 bases, with 8 bases lying between them. CDR3 length: 11 residues. The TCR originated in a human donor with non-small cell lung cancer whose response to radiotherapy plus ipilimumab could not be evaluated. Some clones in this sample may be carry-over from other donors' samples. The input for sequencing was peripheral blood, taken from a patient treated with radiotherapy plus ipilimumab. V and J are TRBV27 and TRBJ1-1; the D gene is possibly TRBD1 (5 bases). The CDR3 DNA is TGTGCCAGCAGTTTCGACAGCAAAGCTTTCTTT. Protein product: CASSFDSKAFF.